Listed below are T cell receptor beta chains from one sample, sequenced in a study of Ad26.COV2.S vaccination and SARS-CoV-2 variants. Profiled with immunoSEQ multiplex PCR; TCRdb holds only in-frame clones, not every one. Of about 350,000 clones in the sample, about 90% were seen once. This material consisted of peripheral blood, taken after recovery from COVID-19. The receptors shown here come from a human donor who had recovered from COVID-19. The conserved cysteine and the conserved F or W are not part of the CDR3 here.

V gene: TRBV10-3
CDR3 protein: AISDGGASNEKLF

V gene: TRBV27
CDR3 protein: ASRATGTTEAF

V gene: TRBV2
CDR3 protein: ASRALSGVNTEAF

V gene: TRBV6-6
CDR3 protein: ASSSYSEDGYT

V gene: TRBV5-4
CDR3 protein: ASSGQGGTNEKLF

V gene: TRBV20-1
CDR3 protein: SARADIEQF

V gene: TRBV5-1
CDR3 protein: ASSLGGPGAQY

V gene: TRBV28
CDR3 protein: ASSSVVRTEAF

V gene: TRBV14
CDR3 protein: ASSRGPRNIQY

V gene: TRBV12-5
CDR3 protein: ASGSGTGHGYT

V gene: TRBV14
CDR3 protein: ASSHRSYEQY

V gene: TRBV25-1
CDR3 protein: ASGGQGRGEQF

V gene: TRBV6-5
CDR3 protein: ASSYSGGLGGELF

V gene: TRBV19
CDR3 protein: ASSNLGTGEGKQY

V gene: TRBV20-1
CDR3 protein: SASSGGGTEAF

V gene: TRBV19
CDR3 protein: ASSYLGETQY

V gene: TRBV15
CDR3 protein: ATSRDRRTGNTEAF

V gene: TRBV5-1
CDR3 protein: ASSTPGLQETQY

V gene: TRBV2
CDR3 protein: ASSEGGRRSNQPQH

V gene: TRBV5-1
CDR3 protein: ASSASSSGRVAF

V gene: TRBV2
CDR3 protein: ARDTGWDTQY

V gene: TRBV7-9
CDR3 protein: ASGLVNEQF

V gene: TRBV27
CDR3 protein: ASSSKDTYNEQF

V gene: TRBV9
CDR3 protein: ASSVGGQGLREQY

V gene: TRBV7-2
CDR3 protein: ASSLWEGQGGYT

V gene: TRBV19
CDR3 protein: ASRIRSGNTIY

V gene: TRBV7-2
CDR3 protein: ASSLGQVETQY

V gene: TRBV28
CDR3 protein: ASTPGDRGTSKQY

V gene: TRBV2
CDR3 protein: ANRTDQETQY

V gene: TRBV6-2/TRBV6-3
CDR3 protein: ASSYSPGTGGVRATEAF

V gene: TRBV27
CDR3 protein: ASSPQGRGLNTEAF

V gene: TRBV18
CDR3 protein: ASSLLNRNTEAF

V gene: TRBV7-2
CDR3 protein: ASSLGAVAKNIQY

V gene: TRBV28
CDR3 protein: ASRRGQLDGYT

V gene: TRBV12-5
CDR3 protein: ASGLNGGANTEAF

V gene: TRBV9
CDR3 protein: ASSPRGVVLGEQF

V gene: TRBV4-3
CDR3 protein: ASSQGWEDSPLH

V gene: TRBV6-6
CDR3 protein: ASSPLYGYT

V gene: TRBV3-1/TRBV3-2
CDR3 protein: ASSHSTAGNTIY

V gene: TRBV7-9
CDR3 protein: ASSRDARDIQY

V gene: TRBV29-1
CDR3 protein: SARGGAGKIYNEQF

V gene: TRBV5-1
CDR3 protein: ASSFGGKNQETQY

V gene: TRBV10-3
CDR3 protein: ATRTGENYGYT

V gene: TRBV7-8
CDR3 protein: ASSPSSTEAF

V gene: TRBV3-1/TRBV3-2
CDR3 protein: ASSQDRDRGYGYT

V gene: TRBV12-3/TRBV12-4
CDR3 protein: ASRPGNTDTQY